This T cell receptor beta chain was sequenced in a study of cytomegalovirus exposure and HLA in healthy donors. Trimming shortened V by 3 bases and J by 3 bases, and 9 bases separated the two germline ends. CDR1 and CDR2 from the germline V gene are SGDLS and YYNGEE. CDR3 size: 14 residues. Amplification used 60 Vbeta primers and 13 Jbeta primers. Original handling: In a later analysis, of 70 million to 85 million unique beta chains, roughly 9.9 million appeared in at least two donors. Assay used: immunoSEQ multiplex PCR; TCRdb lists only in-frame clones, some missing. V, J and clone size were drawn from that table, and D and trimming were deduced from the DNA. The top ten hold roughly 2% of the sample, which has 200,000 to 300,000 clones, almost 85% seen once. Overall study results and limits: Associated with cytomegalovirus, according to the listing, were fewer than 200 TCR beta chains. HLA alleles showed associations with some 15,000 TCR beta sequences in a later analysis, at a 0.05 false discovery rate.

Donors counted as nominally healthy when sampled, yet unrecorded immune exposures were likely. A remark on this clone: Its antigen is undetermined.

The gene calls are TRBV9 and TRBJ2-2; D is ambiguous. The sample comprised PBMCs. The origin of this receptor is a woman aged 40-49 years in good health and CMV-seropositive. CDR3 coding DNA: TGTGCCAGCAGCGGTATCTCTCACACCGGGGAGCTGTTTTTT. Protein sequence: CASSGISHTGELFF.